These T cell receptor beta chains were read from a single sample in a study of cytotoxic CD8 clonotypes in ibrutinib-treated CLL. Clones were read by immunoSEQ multiplex PCR, and TCRdb kept only the in-frame ones, dropping some. The sample lists 150,000 to 200,000 clones, 88% occurring once. This specimen consisted of PBMCs, obtained at disease progression, from a patient treated with ibrutinib. The receptors here all came from a human donor with chronic lymphocytic leukemia. Each CDR3 is given with its conserved first and last residue. A D gene is named only where the DNA matches it firmly. Some rows have no size entry. The others give once, few or many, or a class for an expanded clone.

CASSQDLRRLAFF,TGTGCCAGCAGCCAAGATTTGCGGCGCCTGGCTTTCTTT,-,TRBJ1-1,TRBV14,-
CASSLAGTVSTDTQYF,TGTGCCAGCAGTTTAGCCGGGACGGTGAGCACAGATACGCAGTATTTT,-,TRBJ2-3,TRBV28,-
CASSMEGAPSYEQYF,TGTGCCAGCAGCATGGAGGGCGCCCCCAGCTACGAGCAGTACTTC,-,TRBJ2-7,TRBV5-5,-
CASSARPGQGDNEQFF,TGTGCCAGCAGCGCCAGACCGGGACAGGGAGACAATGAGCAGTTCTTC,-,TRBJ2-1,TRBV9,TRBD1
CASGLLPGYEQYF,TGTGCCAGCGGCCTGCTTCCAGGCTACGAGCAGTACTTC,few,TRBJ2-7,TRBV2,-
CASSPDRYYGYTF,TGTGCCAGCAGCCCTGACAGGTACTATGGCTACACCTTC,many,TRBJ1-2,TRBV5-4,-
CASSEKQGLGYGYTF,TGCGCCAGCAGCGAGAAACAGGGGTTGGGCTATGGCTACACCTTC,few,TRBJ1-2,TRBV4-1,TRBD1
CASSSQGRTYEQYF,TGTGCCAGCAGCTCGCAGGGGCGAACCTACGAGCAGTACTTC,-,TRBJ2-7,TRBV7-9,-
CASSRQGRGNQPQHF,TGTGCCAGCAGTAGACAGGGCAGGGGCAATCAGCCCCAGCATTTT,once,TRBJ1-5,TRBV2,TRBD1
CASLARRRQGSNTGELFF,TGTGCCAGTCTGGCGCGTCGGCGACAGGGTTCGAACACCGGGGAGCTGTTTTTT,-,TRBJ2-2,TRBV19,TRBD1
CASSLGTAGGQGGQFF,TGCGCCAGCAGCTTGGGTACAGCGGGAGGTCAAGGGGGGCAGTTCTTC,-,TRBJ2-1,TRBV5-1,TRBD2
CSGESGTGGTEAFF,TGCAGCGGCGAATCCGGGACAGGGGGAACTGAAGCTTTCTTT,-,TRBJ1-1,TRBV29-1,TRBD1
CASSQDSGSGNTIYF,TGCGCCAGCAGCCAAGATTCGGGGTCTGGAAACACCATATATTTT,-,TRBJ1-3,TRBV4-1,-
CASSLDSGQGNEKLFF,TGCGCCAGCAGCTTGGATAGTGGACAGGGGAATGAAAAACTGTTTTTT,-,TRBJ1-4,TRBV5-1,TRBD1
CASSFSSAVGAKNTEAFF,TGTGCCAGCAGCTTTTCTTCCGCGGTTGGGGCAAAGAACACTGAAGCTTTCTTT,-,TRBJ1-1,TRBV13,-
CASSLWSGDYGYTF,TGTGCCAGCAGTTTATGGTCCGGGGACTATGGCTACACCTTC,once,TRBJ1-2,TRBV27,-
CSGGQETQYF,TGCAGTGGTGGCCAAGAGACCCAGTACTTC,-,TRBJ2-5,TRBV20-1,-
CASSVTGQGNNEQFF,TGTGCCAGCTCAGTAACGGGACAGGGAAACAATGAGCAGTTCTTC,-,TRBJ2-1,TRBV18,TRBD1
CASGTTGEAFF,TGTGCCAGCGGAACGACAGGTGAAGCTTTCTTT,-,TRBJ1-1,TRBV25-1,-
CASSVSDIRSGELFF,TGTGCCAGCAGCGTTAGTGACATCAGAAGCGGGGAGCTGTTTTTT,-,TRBJ2-2,TRBV9,-
CASSPRANLKTGELFF,TGCGCCAGCAGCCCTCGAGCGAATTTAAAAACCGGGGAGCTGTTTTTT,-,TRBJ2-2,TRBV4-1,-
CASSEYRLPNTEAFF,TGTGCCAGCAGTGAATATCGGCTCCCGAACACTGAAGCTTTCTTT,-,TRBJ1-1,TRBV25-1,-
CASSDLQGSSGNTIYF,TGTGCCAGCAGCGATTTGCAGGGATCCTCTGGAAACACCATATATTTT,-,TRBJ1-3,TRBV9,-
CAISESTIGIGGPEAFF,TGTGCCATCAGTGAGTCGACGATAGGAATCGGGGGCCCTGAAGCTTTCTTT,once,TRBJ1-1,TRBV10-3,-
CASSRRRDRGEDNTIYF,TGCGCCAGCAGTCGACGCCGGGACAGGGGAGAAGACAACACCATATATTTT,-,TRBJ1-3,TRBV5-1,TRBD1
CASSQVGQYGYTF,TGTGCCAGCAGCCAAGTCGGTCAGTATGGCTACACCTTC,few,TRBJ1-2,TRBV4-2,-
CASRPRLDNTEAFF,TGCGCCAGCAGGCCCCGGCTCGACAACACTGAAGCTTTCTTT,-,TRBJ1-1,TRBV5-1,-
CASSQNSGRTSLNIQYF,TGCGCCAGCAGCCAGAATAGCGGGAGGACCTCATTAAACATTCAGTACTTC,once,TRBJ2-4,TRBV4-3,TRBD2
CASSKWGTGHSSYEQYF,TGTGCCAGTAGTAAGTGGGGGACAGGTCACAGCTCCTACGAGCAGTACTTC,-,TRBJ2-7,TRBV19,TRBD1
CATTRATNEKLFF,TGTGCCACCACCAGGGCAACTAATGAAAAACTGTTTTTT,-,TRBJ1-4,TRBV19,-
CASSLELAGGDEQFF,TGTGCCAGCAGCTTAGAACTAGCGGGAGGAGATGAGCAGTTCTTC,-,TRBJ2-1,TRBV7-2,TRBD2
CASSPKGRLANEKLFF,TGTGCCAGCAGCCCCAAAGGGAGGTTGGCTAATGAAAAACTGTTTTTT,once,TRBJ1-4,TRBV9,-
CSAEVDYGYTF,TGCAGTGCCGAAGTGGACTATGGCTACACCTTC,-,TRBJ1-2,TRBV20-1,-
CASRTGTSYEQYF,TGTGCCAGCAGAACCGGGACTAGCTACGAGCAGTACTTC,-,TRBJ2-7,TRBV6-6,TRBD2
CASSVRLANTYEQYF,TGTGCCAGCAGTGTGCGGCTAGCGAACACCTACGAGCAGTACTTC,-,TRBJ2-7,TRBV6-1,-
CSAGARTGYTF,TGCAGTGCTGGCGCAAGAACCGGCTACACCTTC,-,TRBJ1-2,TRBV20-1,-
CASSLNRGNTEAFF,TGTGCCAGCAGCTTAAACAGGGGGAACACTGAAGCTTTCTTT,-,TRBJ1-1,TRBV7-3,TRBD1
CASSSRGSSTDTQYF,TGTGCCAGTAGTTCCAGGGGGTCTAGCACAGATACGCAGTATTTT,-,TRBJ2-3,TRBV19,TRBD1
CARDIRGYGYTF,TGTGCCCGGGACATCCGGGGGTATGGCTACACCTTC,many,TRBJ1-2,TRBV30,-
CASSSRASVGVGYNEQFF,TGTGCCAGCAGCTCGCGCGCGAGTGTGGGAGTAGGCTACAATGAGCAGTTCTTC,-,TRBJ2-1,TRBV7-2,-
CASSPVGATKNIQYF,TGTGCCAGCTCACCGGTGGGGGCGACCAAAAACATTCAGTACTTC,-,TRBJ2-4,TRBV18,-